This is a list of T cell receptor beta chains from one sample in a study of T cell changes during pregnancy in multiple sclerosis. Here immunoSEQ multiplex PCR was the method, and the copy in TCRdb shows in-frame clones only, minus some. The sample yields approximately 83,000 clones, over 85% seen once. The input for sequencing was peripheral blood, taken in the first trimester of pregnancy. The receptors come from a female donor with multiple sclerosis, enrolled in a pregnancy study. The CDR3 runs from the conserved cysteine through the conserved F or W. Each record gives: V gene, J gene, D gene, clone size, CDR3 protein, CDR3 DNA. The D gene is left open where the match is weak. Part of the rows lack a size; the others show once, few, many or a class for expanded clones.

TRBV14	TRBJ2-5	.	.	CASSQKGVFATQYF	TGTGCCAGCAGCCAAAAGGGGGTTTTTGCGACCCAGTACTTC
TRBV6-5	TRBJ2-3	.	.	CASSPLSTDTQYF	TGTGCCAGCAGCCCCCTGTCCACAGATACGCAGTATTTT
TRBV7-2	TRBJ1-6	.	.	CASSLVAGGGNSPLHF	TGTGCCAGCAGCTTAGTGGCGGGGGGGGGTAATTCACCCCTCCACTTT
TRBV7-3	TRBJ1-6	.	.	CASSLDINSPLHF	TGTGCCAGCAGCTTAGACATTAATTCACCCCTCCACTTT
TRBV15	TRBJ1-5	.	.	CATSRKDRRENQPQHF	TGTGCCACCAGCAGGAAGGACCGAAGGGAGAATCAGCCCCAGCATTTT
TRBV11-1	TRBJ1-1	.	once	CASRGPRDTEAFF	TGTGCCAGCAGGGGCCCCAGGGACACTGAAGCTTTCTTT
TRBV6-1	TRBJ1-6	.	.	CASSSRDNPSSPLHF	TGTGCCAGCAGTTCAAGGGACAACCCGAGTTCACCCCTCCACTTT
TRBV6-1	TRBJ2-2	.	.	CASKSGAGELFF	TGTGCCAGCAAATCAGGGGCCGGGGAGCTGTTTTTT
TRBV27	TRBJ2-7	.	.	CASSLSSTGTREQYF	TGTGCCAGCAGTTTATCGTCGACGGGGACTCGAGAGCAGTACTTC
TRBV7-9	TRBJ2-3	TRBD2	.	CASSLSYPGTSSTDTQYF	TGTGCCAGCAGCCTCAGCTATCCCGGGACTAGTAGCACAGATACGCAGTATTTT
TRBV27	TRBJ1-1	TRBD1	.	CASSVQGANTEAFF	TGTGCCAGCAGTGTACAGGGGGCAAACACTGAAGCTTTCTTT
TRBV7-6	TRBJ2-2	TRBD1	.	CASSSGQGADTGELFF	TGTGCCAGCAGTTCCGGACAGGGGGCGGACACCGGGGAGCTGTTTTTT
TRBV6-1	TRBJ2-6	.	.	CASSDPHSGANVLTF	TGTGCCAGCAGTGATCCCCACTCTGGGGCCAACGTCCTGACTTTC
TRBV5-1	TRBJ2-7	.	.	CASSLHPTRDRTYEQYF	TGCGCCAGCAGCTTGCATCCGACCAGGGATCGCACCTACGAGCAGTACTTC
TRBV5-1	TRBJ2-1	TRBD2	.	CASSLELAGNEQFF	TGCGCCAGCAGCTTGGAACTAGCGGGCAATGAGCAGTTCTTC
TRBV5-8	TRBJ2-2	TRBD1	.	CASRHGTGDTGELFF	TGTGCCAGCAGGCATGGGACAGGGGACACCGGGGAGCTGTTTTTT
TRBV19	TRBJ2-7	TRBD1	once	CASTPGDRPYEQYF	TGTGCCAGTACCCCTGGGGACAGGCCCTACGAGCAGTACTTC
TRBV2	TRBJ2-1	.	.	CASSESRVLYNEQFF	TGTGCCAGCAGTGAATCCAGGGTCCTCTACAATGAGCAGTTCTTC
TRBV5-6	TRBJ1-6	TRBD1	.	CASSWGDRSLGTLHF	TGTGCCAGCAGCTGGGGGGACAGGAGCCTAGGGACCCTCCACTTT
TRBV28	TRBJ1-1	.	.	CASSLMDRGGAFF	TGTGCCAGCAGTTTAATGGATCGCGGGGGAGCTTTCTTT
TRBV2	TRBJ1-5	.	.	CASSEQGRSNQPQHF	TGTGCCAGCAGTGAACAGGGTCGTAGCAATCAGCCCCAGCATTTT
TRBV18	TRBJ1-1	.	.	CASSPAVLTIKGEAFF	TGTGCCAGCTCACCAGCGGTCCTTACGATCAAAGGTGAAGCTTTCTTT
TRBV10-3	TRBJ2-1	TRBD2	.	CAISGIAGGLNNEQFF	TGTGCCATCAGTGGAATAGCGGGGGGGCTGAACAATGAGCAGTTCTTC
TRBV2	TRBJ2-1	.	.	CASRMAPESYNEQFF	TGTGCCAGCAGAATGGCTCCGGAGTCCTACAATGAGCAGTTCTTC
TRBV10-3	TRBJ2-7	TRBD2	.	CAISGVDLAGGPYEQYF	TGTGCCATCAGTGGAGTTGACCTAGCGGGGGGACCCTACGAGCAGTACTTC
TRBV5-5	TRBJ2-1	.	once	CASSPGTQLSYNEQFF	TGTGCCAGCAGCCCGGGGACACAACTTTCGTACAATGAGCAGTTCTTC
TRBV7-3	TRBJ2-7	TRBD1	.	CASSPGQGSREQYF	TGTGCCAGCAGCCCGGGACAGGGTAGTCGCGAGCAGTACTTC
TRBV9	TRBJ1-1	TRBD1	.	CASSHRAGGGNTEAFF	TGTGCCAGCAGCCACAGAGCAGGGGGCGGCAACACTGAAGCTTTCTTT